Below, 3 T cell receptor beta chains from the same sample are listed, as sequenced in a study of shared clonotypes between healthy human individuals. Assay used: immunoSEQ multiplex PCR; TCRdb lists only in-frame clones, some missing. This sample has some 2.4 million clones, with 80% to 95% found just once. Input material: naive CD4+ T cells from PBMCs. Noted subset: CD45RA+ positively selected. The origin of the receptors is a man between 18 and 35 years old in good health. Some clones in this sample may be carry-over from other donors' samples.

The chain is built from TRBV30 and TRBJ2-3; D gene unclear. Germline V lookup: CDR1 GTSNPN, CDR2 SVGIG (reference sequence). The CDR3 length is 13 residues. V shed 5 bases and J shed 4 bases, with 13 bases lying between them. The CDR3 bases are TGTGCCTGGTGCCGATTGCCGGCAGATACGCAGTATTTT. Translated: CAWCRLPADTQYF.

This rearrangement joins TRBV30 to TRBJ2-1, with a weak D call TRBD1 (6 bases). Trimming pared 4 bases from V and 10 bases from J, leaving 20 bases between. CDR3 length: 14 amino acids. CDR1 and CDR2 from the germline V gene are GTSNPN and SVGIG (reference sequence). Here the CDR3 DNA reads TGTGCCTGGAAAGCCAAGGGACAACTCCTGGAGCAGTTCTTC. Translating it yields CAWKAKGQLLEQFF.

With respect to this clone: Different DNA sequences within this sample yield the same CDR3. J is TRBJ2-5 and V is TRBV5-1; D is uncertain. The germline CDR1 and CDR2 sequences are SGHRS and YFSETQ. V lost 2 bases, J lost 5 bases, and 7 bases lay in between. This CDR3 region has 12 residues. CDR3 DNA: TGCGCCAGCAGCTTCCCTGGGGAGACCCAGTACTTC. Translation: CASSFPGETQYF.